This TCR beta chain comes out of a study of T cells expressing NK-cell markers. Study-wide context: Of eight sequenced donors, seven were HCMV-seropositive and one HCMV-seronegative.

With the 5' RACE reads reprocessed, TCRdb shows one record per CDR3 protein and no DNA. This listing includes 200,000 to 300,000 distinct CDR3 sequences. This CDR3 region has 16 residues. The chain employs TRBV12-3 or TRBV12-4 and TRBJ1-5; no DNA is available, so the TRBD1 call from TCRdb remains unchecked. The sample comprised blood T cells: a sorted CD56 or NKG2C T cell subset, CD4+ or CD8+ T cells, or bulk PBMC T cells (not recorded which). This receptor was obtained from a man aged 18-30 years in good health. CDR3: CASSPARGFSNQPQHF.